The 2 T cell receptor beta chains reported below all come from one sample, sequenced in a study of T cells in Graves' hyperthyroidism and ophthalmopathy. Authors of the study amplified TCR beta CDR3 regions from RNA transcripts. The HTBI primer set was used in a first-round RT-PCR of the TCR CDR3. TCRdb reprocessed the multiplex PCR reads with MiXCR, giving one entry per CDR3 protein. The sample has some 620,000 distinct CDR3 sequences; around 15% are singletons. The sequencing sample was made of blood. These receptors originate from a woman aged 30 to 39 with Graves' hyperthyroidism.

This chain connects TRBV20-1 to TRBJ1-6; TRBD1 is a possible D gene (5 bases). Germline assignment: CDR1 DFQATT and CDR2 SNEGSKA (reference sequence). The V end was cut by 1 base, the J end by 7 bases, with 5 bases between. The CDR3 sequence is 12 residues long. The DNA of the CDR3 is TGCAGTGCTAGAGGGGGGAATTCACCCCTCCACTTT. Translating gives CSARGGNSPLHF.

This clonotype was picked up many times. The rearrangement links TRBV6-1 to TRBJ2-7, with D tentatively TRBD1 or TRBD2 (5 bases each). Trimming took off 5 bases at V and 7 bases at J, with 18 bases between the two ends. Germline assignment: CDR1 MNHNS and CDR2 SASEGT. The CDR3 consists of 14 residues. The chain's CDR3 is CASSHRDDAGEQYF. For the CDR3, the DNA is TGTGCCAGCAGTCACCGGGACGACGCAGGGGAGCAGTACTTC.